One sample yielded the 29 T cell receptor beta chains listed below, sequenced in a study of siplizumab effects on memory and regulatory T cells. TCRdb's table, derived via immunoSEQ multiplex PCR, lists solely in-frame clones and lacks some. The sample includes approximately 94,000 clones, approximately 93% of them seen just once. The sequencing input was CD8+ T cells sorted from blood. Source of these receptors: a human donor in good health.

The V call is TRBV5-1, the J call TRBJ1-3; 11 bases match TRBD1. The ends lost 4 bases at V and 0 bases at J; junction bases unmatched: 6. CDR1 is SGHRS and CDR2 is YFSETQ in the germline V gene. The CDR3 contains 17 residues. Here the CDR3 DNA reads TGCGCCAGCAGCCTCGGACAGGGGGCTAGCTCTGGAAACACCATATATTTT. Its protein is CASSLGQGASSGNTIYF.

The chain is built from TRBV11-2 and TRBJ2-5, with D perhaps TRBD1 (6 bases). This CDR3 spans 16 amino acids. V was shortened by 6 bases and J by 2 bases, with 19 bases between the two germline ends. The germline CDR1 and CDR2 sequences are SGHAT and FQNNGV. Here the CDR3 reads CASSPLGAGVQETQYF. For the CDR3, the DNA is TGTGCCAGCAGTCCTCTGGGAGCAGGGGTGCAAGAGACCCAGTACTTC.

This chain connects TRBV7-6 to TRBJ2-1; no clear D gene. Deletions cut 6 bases from V and 0 bases from J, with 6 bases between. This CDR3 spans 13 amino acids. Germline lookup yields CDR1 SGHVS and CDR2 FNYEAQ. The CDR3 DNA reads TGTGCCAGCAGTTCCCGCTCCTACAATGAGCAGTTCTTC. This codes for CASSSRSYNEQFF. Supplemented by reference TRBV7-6 and TRBJ2-1, the full variable domain reads GAGVSQSPRYKVTKRGQDVALRCDPISGHVSLYWYRQALGQGPEFLTYFNYEAQQDKSGLPNDRFSAERPEGSISTLTIQRTEQRDSAMYRCASSSRSYNEQFFGPGTRLTVL.

The rearrangement links TRBV6-1 to TRBJ1-5; D might be TRBD1 (5 bases). The V and J ends lost 1 base and 0 bases respectively, with 10 bases between them. Germline CDR1 is MNHNS and CDR2 is SASEGT. There are 16 residues in the CDR3. This CDR3 reads CASSEGTHYSNQPQHF. In DNA form, the CDR3 reads TGTGCCAGCAGTGAAGGGACACACTATAGCAATCAGCCCCAGCATTTT.

The gene calls are TRBV29-1 and TRBJ2-1; the D gene could be TRBD1 or TRBD2 (5 bases each). This CDR3 has 13 residues. Trimming took 7 bases from V and 2 from J, leaving 12 bases between them. CDR1 is SQVTM and CDR2 is ANQGSEA in the germline V gene. Written as DNA, the CDR3 is TGCAGCGCGAGGGGTTTTACCTACAATGAGCAGTTCTTC. Protein: CSARGFTYNEQFF.

This rearrangement joins TRBV28 to TRBJ1-1, with no clear D. V gave up 5 bases and J gave up 0 bases, with 16 bases separating them. CDR3 length equals 16 residues. The germline gives CDR1 MDHEN, CDR2 SYDVKM. The CDR3 reads CASSTPLRIMNTEAFF. For the CDR3, the DNA is TGTGCCAGCAGTACCCCTCTGAGAATTATGAACACTGAAGCTTTCTTT. The entire variable domain, with the rest obtained from reference TRBV28 and TRBJ1-1, is as follows: DVKVTQSSRYLVKRTGEKVFLECVQDMDHENMFWYRQDPGLGLRLIYFSYDVKMKEKGDIPEGYSVSREKKERFSLILESASTNQTSMYLCASSTPLRIMNTEAFFGQGTRLTVV.

The rearrangement joins TRBV19 to TRBJ2-3; D is undetermined. With 6 bases removed from V and 4 bases from J, the gap between germline ends came to 17 bases. The CDR3 contains 15 residues. Germline values: CDR1 LNHDA, CDR2 SQIVND (reference sequence). The CDR3 loop reads CASSPSLWPPDTQYF. CDR3 bases: TGTGCCAGTAGCCCCAGCCTTTGGCCACCAGATACGCAGTATTTT.

The J gene is TRBJ2-5, the V gene TRBV7-9; D gene ambiguous. Germline-derived CDR1 and CDR2 are SEHNR and FQNEAQ (reference sequence). V was trimmed by 6 bases and J by 2 bases, leaving 7 bases between them. The CDR3 has 12 residues. The CDR3 DNA reads TGTGCCAGCAGGGACCATCAAGAGACCCAGTACTTC. Its protein product is CASRDHQETQYF. Full variable domain (rest looked up from reference TRBV7-9 and TRBJ2-5): DTGVSQNPRHKITKRGQNVTFRCDPISEHNRLYWYRQTLGQGPEFLTYFQNEAQLEKSRLLSDRFSAERPKGSFSTLEIQRTEQGDSAMYLCASRDHQETQYFGPGTRLLVL.

The chain carries TRBV10-1 and TRBJ1-5, with TRBD1 matching over 7 bases. This CDR3 comprises 15 residues. V lost 5 bases and J lost 0; bases outside the gene matches: 4. The germline V gene has CDR1 WNHNN and CDR2 SYGVQD (reference sequence). The CDR3 loop is CASSFGTDSNQPQHF. The CDR3, as DNA: TGCGCCAGCAGTTTCGGGACAGATAGCAATCAGCCCCAGCATTTT.

Relative to its sample, this clone is medium-sized (0.01 to 0.1%). The gene calls are TRBV27 and TRBJ1-5; tentative D call: TRBD1 (5 bases). The CDR3 is 15 amino acids. Germline assignment: CDR1 MNHEY and CDR2 SMNVEV (reference sequence). The V end was cut by 0 bases, the J end by 4 bases, with 10 bases between. Here the CDR3 DNA reads TGTGCCAGCAGTTTATCGAAGGGGTGGAATCAGCCCCAGCATTTT. Translated: CASSLSKGWNQPQHF.

The table lists this clone with a few counts. The chain carries TRBV5-4 and TRBJ1-2; TRBD1 agrees at 7 bases. Germline assignment: CDR1 SGHNT and CDR2 YYREEE (reference sequence). This CDR3 is 12 amino acids long. The CDR3 protein is CVEGAQGYGYTF. DNA for the CDR3: TGTGTCGAGGGGGCGCAGGGCTATGGCTACACCTTC. Drawing the rest from reference TRBV5-4 and TRBJ1-2, the complete variable domain is ETGVTQSPTHLIKTRGQQVTLRCSSQSGHNTVSWYQQALGQGPQFIFQYYREEENGRGNFPPRFSGLQFPNYSSELNVNALELDDSALYLCVEGAQGYGYTFGSGTRLTVV.

As DNA, the CDR3 is TGTGCCAGCCTGGAGAACCGGGGTGTTACCGGGGAGCTGTTTTTT. It codes for CASLENRGVTGELFF. The gene calls are TRBV2 and TRBJ2-2; a possible D gene is TRBD2 (5 bases). Trimming removed 8 bases from V and 5 bases from J, with 18 bases in between. Looked up from germline, CDR1 is SNHLY and CDR2 is FYNNEI. There are 15 residues in the CDR3.

This clone was found once. The chain uses TRBV7-2 and TRBJ2-7; maybe TRBD2 (6 bases). Trimming shortened V by 0 bases and J by 0 bases, and 9 bases separated the two germline ends. Germline assignment: CDR1 SGHTA and CDR2 FQGNSA. This CDR3 region has 15 residues. The CDR3 loop is CASSLAGGFSYEQYF. For the CDR3, the DNA is TGTGCCAGCAGCTTAGCTGGGGGGTTCTCCTACGAGCAGTACTTC.

V usage is TRBV27 and J usage is TRBJ2-3; perhaps TRBD2 as D (6 bases). Germline CDR1 reads MNHEY; CDR2 reads SMNVEV (reference sequence). V lost 6 bases, J lost 1 base, and 11 bases lay in between. This CDR3 comprises 14 residues. CDR3 coding DNA: TGTGCCAGCAGCGGAGGGTCCGGCACAGATACGCAGTATTTT. Its translation: CASSGGSGTDTQYF.

The chain has TRBV4-1 and TRBJ2-5; 11 positions match TRBD2. Germline CDR1 reads MGHRA; CDR2 reads YSYEKL. The CDR3 is 16 amino acids. V lost 1 base to trimming and J lost 1 base; unmatched junction nucleotides: 2. The DNA for the CDR3 is TGCGCCAGCAGCCAAGCTAGCGGGGGGATCCAAGAGACCCAGTACTTC. Its translation: CASSQASGGIQETQYF.

The chain has TRBV9 and TRBJ2-1; 8 bases line up with TRBD2. Losses at the gene ends were 1 base for V and 4 bases for J; bases not matched to a gene: 7. This CDR3 contains 16 residues. Germline V lookup: CDR1 SGDLS, CDR2 YYNGEE. CDR3 sequence reads: CASSVSGGRSYNEQFF. In nucleotides, the CDR3 is TGTGCCAGCAGCGTAAGTGGCGGGAGGTCTTACAATGAGCAGTTCTTC. Drawing the rest from reference TRBV9 and TRBJ2-1, the complete variable domain is DSGVTQTPKHLITATGQRVTLRCSPRSGDLSVYWYQQSLDQGLQFLIQYYNGEERAKGNILERFSAQQFPDLHSELNLSSLELGDSALYFCASSVSGGRSYNEQFFGPGTRLTVL.

The rearrangement links TRBV11-2 to TRBJ2-7; D may be TRBD1 (5 bases). Germline V gives CDR1 SGHAT, CDR2 FQNNGV. CDR3 length equals 15 residues. Trimming took off 5 bases at V and 3 bases at J, with 17 bases between the two ends. The CDR3 is CASSNAAAGHYEQYF. In nucleotides, the CDR3 is TGTGCCAGCAGCAATGCTGCGGCAGGGCACTACGAGCAGTACTTC. Looking up the rest from reference TRBV11-2 and TRBJ2-7 gives the full variable domain: EAGVAQSPRYKIIEKRQSVAFWCNPISGHATLYWYQQILGQGPKLLIQFQNNGVVDDSQLPKDRFSAERLKGVDSTLKIQPAKLEDSAVYLCASSNAAAGHYEQYFGPGTRLTVT.

The chain uses TRBV30 and TRBJ1-1, with TRBD1 matching 8 bases. The CDR3 extends over 11 amino acids. Trimming cost V 5 bases and J 6 bases; bases outside gene matches: 2. Germline V gene data show CDR1 as GTSNPN and CDR2 as SVGIG (reference sequence). The CDR3 protein is CAWDRGPEAFF. In nucleotides, the CDR3 is TGTGCCTGGGACAGGGGACCTGAAGCTTTCTTT.

The gene calls are TRBV11-2 and TRBJ2-2, with D perhaps TRBD1 (6 bases). Trimming removed 5 bases from V and 1 base from J, with 8 bases in between. Germline lookup yields CDR1 SGHAT and CDR2 FQNNGV. CDR3 size: 14 residues. CDR3: CASSPGQNTGELFF. The CDR3 DNA reads as TGTGCCAGCAGCCCGGGACAGAACACCGGGGAGCTGTTTTTT.

The chain combines TRBV6-1 with TRBJ2-7, with D hard to call. This CDR3 contains 15 residues. Per the germline V gene, CDR1 is MNHNS and CDR2 is SASEGT. Trimming cost V 3 bases and J 3 bases, with 15 bases left between them. CDR3 region: CASSDPPDGDYEQYF. In DNA, the CDR3 is TGTGCCAGCAGTGATCCCCCGGACGGTGACTACGAGCAGTACTTC.

This rearrangement joins TRBV27 to TRBJ2-7; D is unclear. The germline gives CDR1 MNHEY, CDR2 SMNVEV (reference sequence). Trimming took off 3 bases at V and 5 bases at J, with 11 bases between the two ends. CDR3 length: 13 amino acids. The CDR3 reads CASSFVGSDEQYF. CDR3 DNA: TGTGCCAGCAGTTTCGTCGGTTCGGACGAGCAGTACTTC.

Remarks on this clone: Other DNA sequences from this sample encode an identical CDR3 as well. The V gene is TRBV9, the J gene TRBJ1-4; D uncertain. There are 13 residues in the CDR3. Looked up from germline, CDR1 is SGDLS and CDR2 is YYNGEE. V lost 7 bases and J 4 bases, leaving 11 bases between the germline ends. CDR3 protein: CASSRTVNEKLFF. CDR3 in DNA: TGTGCCAGCTCTAGGACCGTTAATGAAAAACTGTTTTTT.

The chain carries TRBV19 and TRBJ1-1; D gene uncertain. The CDR3 is made up of 13 amino acids. Germline CDR1 and CDR2: LNHDA and SQIVND (reference sequence). Deletions cut 1 base from V and 4 bases from J, with 7 bases between. The CDR3 protein is CASSIAEVTEAFF. For the CDR3, the DNA is TGTGCCAGTAGTATAGCCGAAGTCACTGAAGCTTTCTTT.

The rearrangement joins TRBV7-9 to TRBJ1-5, with 8 positions matching TRBD1. Germline CDR1 SEHNR, CDR2 FQNEAQ (reference sequence). This CDR3 spans 16 amino acids. Losses at the gene ends were 4 bases for V and 2 bases for J; bases not matched to a gene: 7. In DNA, the CDR3 is TGTGCCAGCAGCTCTCACACAGGGGGTGGCAATCAGCCCCAGCATTTT. It encodes CASSSHTGGGNQPQHF.

The chain couples TRBV9 to TRBJ2-7, with D perhaps TRBD2 (5 bases). The CDR3 consists of 15 residues. Germline V gene lookup returns CDR1 SGDLS and CDR2 YYNGEE. With 0 bases removed from V and 1 base from J, the gap between germline ends came to 11 bases. CDR3 in amino acids: CASSVASSPSYEQYF. CDR3 DNA sequence: TGTGCCAGCAGCGTAGCTAGCTCTCCGTCCTACGAGCAGTACTTC.

The V call is TRBV29-1, the J call TRBJ2-1; D remains unclear. The V and J ends lost 7 bases and 0 bases respectively, with 13 bases between them. From germline, CDR1 is SQVTM and CDR2 ANQGSEA. The CDR3 is made up of 14 amino acids. CDR3: CSGDGRSSYNEQFF. The CDR3 DNA is TGCAGCGGGGATGGACGGTCCTCCTACAATGAGCAGTTCTTC.

The sample holds a few counts of this clone. The chain carries TRBV6-1 and TRBJ1-5, with TRBD1 matching over 8 bases. The CDR3 consists of 15 residues. Trimming at V came to 3 bases and at J to 3 bases, leaving 4 bases not matched to a gene. Germline assignment: CDR1 MNHNS and CDR2 SASEGT. For the CDR3, the DNA is TGTGCCAGCAGTGATGACAGGGGATCCAATCAGCCCCAGCATTTT. Protein sequence: CASSDDRGSNQPQHF.

This sequence joins TRBV27 and TRBJ2-3; D gene ambiguous. CDR3 size: 13 residues. V was pared by 5 bases and J by 4 bases, with 10 bases between. CDR1 and CDR2 (germline): MNHEY, SMNVEV (reference sequence). CDR3 nucleotide sequence: TGTGCCAGCAGTCCCTTAGTTGCAGATACGCAGTATTTT. Protein: CASSPLVADTQYF.

This clone has a single count. The rearrangement joins TRBV11-2 to TRBJ2-7; D unresolved. Looked up from germline, CDR1 is SGHAT and CDR2 is FQNNGV. The CDR3 runs 14 residues. The germline V and J ends were trimmed by 2 bases and 0 bases, with 8 bases remaining between them. The CDR3 is CASSLRSASYEQYF. The CDR3 DNA sequence: TGTGCCAGCAGCTTAAGGTCGGCCTCCTACGAGCAGTACTTC.